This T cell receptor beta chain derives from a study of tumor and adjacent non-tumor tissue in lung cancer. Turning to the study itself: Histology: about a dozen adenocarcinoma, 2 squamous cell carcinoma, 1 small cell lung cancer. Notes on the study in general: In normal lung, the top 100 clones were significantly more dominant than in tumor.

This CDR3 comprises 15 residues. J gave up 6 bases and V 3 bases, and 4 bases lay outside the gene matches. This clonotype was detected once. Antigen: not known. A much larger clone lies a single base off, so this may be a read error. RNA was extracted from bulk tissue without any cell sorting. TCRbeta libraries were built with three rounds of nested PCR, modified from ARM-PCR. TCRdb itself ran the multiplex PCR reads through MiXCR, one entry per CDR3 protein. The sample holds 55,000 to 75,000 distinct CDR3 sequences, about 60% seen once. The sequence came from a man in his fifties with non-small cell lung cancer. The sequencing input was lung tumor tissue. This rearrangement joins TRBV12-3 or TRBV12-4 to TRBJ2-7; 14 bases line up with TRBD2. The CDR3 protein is CASSFPGLAGGEQYF. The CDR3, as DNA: TGTGCCAGCAGTTTTCCAGGACTAGCGGGAGGCGAGCAGTACTTC.